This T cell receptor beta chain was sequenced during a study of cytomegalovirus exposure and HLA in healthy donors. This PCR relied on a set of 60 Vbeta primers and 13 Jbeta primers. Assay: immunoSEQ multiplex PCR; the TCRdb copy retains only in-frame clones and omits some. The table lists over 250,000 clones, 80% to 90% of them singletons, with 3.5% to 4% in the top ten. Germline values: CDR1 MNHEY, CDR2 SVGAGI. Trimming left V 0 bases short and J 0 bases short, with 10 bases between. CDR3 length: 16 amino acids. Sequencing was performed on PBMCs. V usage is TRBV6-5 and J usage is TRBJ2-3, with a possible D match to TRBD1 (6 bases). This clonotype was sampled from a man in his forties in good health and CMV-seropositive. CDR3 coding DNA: TGTGCCAGCAGTTACTCAGGGACAACTAGCACAGATACGCAGTATTTT. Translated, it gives CASSYSGTTSTDTQYF.